This entry is about one T cell receptor beta chain. Original handling: Reference gene primer amplification in the assay estimated nucleated cell counts. The table came from immunoSEQ multiplex PCR; TCRdb's copy has only in-frame clones and leaves some out. For V, J and clone size, that table is used; D and trimming come from the DNA. Here the sample spans about 240,000 clones, 60% to 75% being singletons. Germline V lookup: CDR1 SGHDT, CDR2 YYEEEE. Losses at the gene ends were 4 bases for V and 8 bases for J; bases not matched to a gene: 11. The CDR3 length is 15 residues. This sample stems from a study of blood T cell repertoires in COVID-19. About the study: The United States, Italy and Spain supplied acute and convalescent COVID-19 samples. T cells, B-cell-depleted T cells, or PBMCs supplied cDNA or gDNA.

Sequenced sample: peripheral blood. The rearrangement uses TRBV5-6 and TRBJ1-4; 7 bases align to TRBD1. This TCR came from a woman older than 75 with acute or convalescent COVID-19. Here the CDR3 DNA reads TGTGCCAGCAGCGGAACCGGGACAGCGGAGGAAAAACTGTTTTTT. This gives the protein CASSGTGTAEEKLFF.